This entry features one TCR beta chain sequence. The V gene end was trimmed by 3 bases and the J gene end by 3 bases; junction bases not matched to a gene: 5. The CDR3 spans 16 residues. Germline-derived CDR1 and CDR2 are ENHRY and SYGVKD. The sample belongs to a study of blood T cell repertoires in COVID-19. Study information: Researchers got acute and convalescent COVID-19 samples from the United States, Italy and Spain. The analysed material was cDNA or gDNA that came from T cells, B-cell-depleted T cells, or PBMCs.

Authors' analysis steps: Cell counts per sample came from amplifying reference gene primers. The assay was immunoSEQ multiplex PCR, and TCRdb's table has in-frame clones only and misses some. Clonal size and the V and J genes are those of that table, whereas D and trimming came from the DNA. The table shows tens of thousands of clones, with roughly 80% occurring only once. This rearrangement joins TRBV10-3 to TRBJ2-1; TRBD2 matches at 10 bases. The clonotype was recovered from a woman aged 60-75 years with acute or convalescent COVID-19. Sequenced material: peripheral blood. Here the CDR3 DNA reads TGTGCCATCAGTGACCCCATAGCGGGGGGCTACAATGAGCAGTTCTTC. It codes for CAISDPIAGGYNEQFF.